This is a list of T cell receptor beta chains from one sample in a study of cytomegalovirus exposure and HLA in healthy donors. Profiling relied on immunoSEQ multiplex PCR, and the TCRdb table lists in-frame clones only, not all of them. The sample lists approximately 150,000 clones, around 80% occurring once. Sequencing was carried out using PBMCs. Receptor source: a man in his forties in good health and CMV-seronegative. Each CDR3 is given with its conserved first and last residue. Fields, in order: V gene, clone size, D gene, CDR3 length, J gene, CDR3 DNA, CDR3 protein. The D gene is left open where the match is weak. Size is stated for part of the rows, as once, few or many counts, or as a class when the clone is expanded.

v_call: TRBV5-1
clone_size: few
d_call: TRBD1
cdr3_length: 17
j_call: TRBJ1-6
cdr3_nt: TGCGCCAGCAGCTTGATTCCTCAAGGACAGGGGAATTCACCCCTCCACTTT
cdr3_aa: CASSLIPQGQGNSPLHF

v_call: TRBV28
clone_size: .
d_call: .
cdr3_length: 15
j_call: TRBJ1-5
cdr3_nt: TGTGCCAGCAGTTTAACAGGGACTAGCAATCAGCCCCAGCATTTT
cdr3_aa: CASSLTGTSNQPQHF

v_call: TRBV5-1
clone_size: .
d_call: .
cdr3_length: 15
j_call: TRBJ1-4
cdr3_nt: TGCGCCAGCAGCTTCATAGGGGGAGGGGATGAAAAACTGTTTTTT
cdr3_aa: CASSFIGGGDEKLFF

v_call: TRBV6-5
clone_size: .
d_call: .
cdr3_length: 16
j_call: TRBJ1-2
cdr3_nt: TGTGCCAGCAGTTACTCGACCGGACAAGCTTTCTATGGCTACACCTTC
cdr3_aa: CASSYSTGQAFYGYTF

v_call: TRBV11-1
clone_size: .
d_call: .
cdr3_length: 14
j_call: TRBJ2-7
cdr3_nt: TGTGCCAGCAGCTCAGTCGACAGCGCGAGCGAGCAGTACTTC
cdr3_aa: CASSSVDSASEQYF

v_call: TRBV6-1
clone_size: .
d_call: TRBD2
cdr3_length: 14
j_call: TRBJ2-3
cdr3_nt: TGTGCCAGCAGGGCCGGGACTACGGCAGATACGCAGTATTTT
cdr3_aa: CASRAGTTADTQYF

v_call: TRBV28
clone_size: .
d_call: .
cdr3_length: 13
j_call: TRBJ2-7
cdr3_nt: TGTGCCAGCAGTTTACAGGGTGGCGACGAGCAGTACTTC
cdr3_aa: CASSLQGGDEQYF

v_call: TRBV28
clone_size: .
d_call: TRBD1
cdr3_length: 13
j_call: TRBJ2-7
cdr3_nt: TGTGCCAGCAGTTTCCCCGACAGGGATGAGCAGTACTTC
cdr3_aa: CASSFPDRDEQYF

v_call: TRBV7-3
clone_size: .
d_call: .
cdr3_length: 14
j_call: TRBJ1-6
cdr3_nt: TGTGCCAGCAGCTTAACGGACAGTTATTCACCCCTCCACTTT
cdr3_aa: CASSLTDSYSPLHF

v_call: TRBV6-4
clone_size: .
d_call: .
cdr3_length: 14
j_call: TRBJ1-6
cdr3_nt: TGTGCCAGCAGGGGAGAAGGAAGTGGTTCACCCCTCCACTTT
cdr3_aa: CASRGEGSGSPLHF

v_call: TRBV19
clone_size: few
d_call: TRBD2
cdr3_length: 14
j_call: TRBJ2-3
cdr3_nt: TGTGCCAGTAGTAATCGGGGGGGCACAGATACGCAGTATTTT
cdr3_aa: CASSNRGGTDTQYF

v_call: TRBV7-2
clone_size: .
d_call: TRBD1
cdr3_length: 12
j_call: TRBJ2-1
cdr3_nt: TGTGCCAGCAGCATACGGACAGGAGAGCAGTTCTTC
cdr3_aa: CASSIRTGEQFF

v_call: TRBV6-4
clone_size: .
d_call: .
cdr3_length: 16
j_call: TRBJ2-3
cdr3_nt: TGTGCCAGCAGTGACTCGGGCGATCCCCGCACAGATACGCAGTATTTT
cdr3_aa: CASSDSGDPRTDTQYF

v_call: TRBV5-1
clone_size: .
d_call: TRBD1
cdr3_length: 17
j_call: TRBJ1-2
cdr3_nt: TGCGCCAGCAGCTTGGAGATACAACAGGGGGGTGGCTATGGCTACACCTTC
cdr3_aa: CASSLEIQQGGGYGYTF

v_call: TRBV7-2
clone_size: .
d_call: .
cdr3_length: 11
j_call: TRBJ2-1
cdr3_nt: TGTGCCAGTGGGCAGGGTGGTGAGCAGTTCTTC
cdr3_aa: CASGQGGEQFF

v_call: TRBV7-9
clone_size: .
d_call: TRBD1
cdr3_length: 17
j_call: TRBJ2-1
cdr3_nt: TGTGCCAGCAGCCTCTTAGGCGGGACAGGGTTATACAATGAGCAGTTCTTC
cdr3_aa: CASSLLGGTGLYNEQFF

v_call: TRBV5-1
clone_size: .
d_call: .
cdr3_length: 13
j_call: TRBJ2-1
cdr3_nt: TGCGCCAGCCGACGGGACACCTACAATGAGCAGTTCTTC
cdr3_aa: CASRRDTYNEQFF

v_call: TRBV30
clone_size: .
d_call: TRBD1
cdr3_length: 12
j_call: TRBJ2-7
cdr3_nt: TGTGCACTCCGGGACAGGGCCTACGAGCAGTACTTC
cdr3_aa: CALRDRAYEQYF

v_call: TRBV6-5
clone_size: once
d_call: TRBD1
cdr3_length: 13
j_call: TRBJ2-2
cdr3_nt: TGTGCCAGCAGTCGGGACAGGGGTAGGGAGCTGTTTTTT
cdr3_aa: CASSRDRGRELFF

v_call: TRBV9
clone_size: .
d_call: .
cdr3_length: 13
j_call: TRBJ2-5
cdr3_nt: TGTGCCAGCAGCGTACACATTAAAGAGACCCAGTACTTC
cdr3_aa: CASSVHIKETQYF

v_call: TRBV19
clone_size: .
d_call: TRBD1
cdr3_length: 17
j_call: TRBJ2-3
cdr3_nt: TGTGCCAGTAGTTCTCGGGGCAGGACAGGGGGCACAGATACGCAGTATTTT
cdr3_aa: CASSSRGRTGGTDTQYF

v_call: TRBV6-5
clone_size: .
d_call: .
cdr3_length: 12
j_call: TRBJ2-7
cdr3_nt: TGTGCCAGCAGCTCAGACACCCTGGAGCAGTACTTC
cdr3_aa: CASSSDTLEQYF

v_call: TRBV5-1
clone_size: .
d_call: .
cdr3_length: 12
j_call: TRBJ1-1
cdr3_nt: TGCGCCAGCAGCTTGGATGAGGGTAAAGCTTTCTTT
cdr3_aa: CASSLDEGKAFF

v_call: TRBV5-1
clone_size: .
d_call: TRBD1
cdr3_length: 13
j_call: TRBJ2-7
cdr3_nt: TGCGCCAGCAGCTGGGGGACAGGTACCGAGCAGTACTTC
cdr3_aa: CASSWGTGTEQYF

v_call: TRBV5-1
clone_size: few
d_call: .
cdr3_length: 13
j_call: TRBJ1-5
cdr3_nt: TGCGCCAGCAGCTTGAGCGGGAGTCAGCCCCAGCATTTT
cdr3_aa: CASSLSGSQPQHF

v_call: TRBV21-1
clone_size: .
d_call: .
cdr3_length: 17
j_call: TRBJ2-5
cdr3_nt: TGTGCCAGCAGCAATCCGGGGACAGGGGGCTTTCAAGAGACCCAGTACTTC
cdr3_aa: CASSNPGTGGFQETQYF

v_call: TRBV11-2
clone_size: .
d_call: .
cdr3_length: 15
j_call: TRBJ2-7
cdr3_nt: TGTGCCAGCAGCTCTTCCGGGTCCCAAACCTACGAGCAGTACTTC
cdr3_aa: CASSSSGSQTYEQYF

v_call: TRBV27
clone_size: .
d_call: .
cdr3_length: 14
j_call: TRBJ1-5
cdr3_nt: TGTGCCAGCAGTATAGATTATAGCAATCAGCCCCAGCATTTT
cdr3_aa: CASSIDYSNQPQHF

v_call: TRBV7-2
clone_size: .
d_call: .
cdr3_length: 14
j_call: TRBJ2-3
cdr3_nt: TGTGCCAGCAGCTTGGACTGGGTCACAGATACGCAGTATTTT
cdr3_aa: CASSLDWVTDTQYF

v_call: TRBV6-1
clone_size: once
d_call: .
cdr3_length: 15
j_call: TRBJ1-5
cdr3_nt: TGTGCCAGCAGGCAACAGCTGTATAGCAATCAGCCCCAGCATTTT
cdr3_aa: CASRQQLYSNQPQHF

v_call: TRBV5-1
clone_size: .
d_call: .
cdr3_length: 12
j_call: TRBJ2-5
cdr3_nt: TGCGCCAGCAAACAGAATCAAGAGACCCAGTACTTC
cdr3_aa: CASKQNQETQYF

v_call: TRBV11-2
clone_size: .
d_call: .
cdr3_length: 14
j_call: TRBJ2-2
cdr3_nt: TGTGCCAGCAGCTTAGCTCAGGTCATCGGGGAGCTGTTTTTT
cdr3_aa: CASSLAQVIGELFF

v_call: TRBV6-1
clone_size: .
d_call: .
cdr3_length: 11
j_call: TRBJ2-7
cdr3_nt: TGTGCCAGCAGTGAACCGGGACAAAAGTACTTC
cdr3_aa: CASSEPGQKYF

v_call: TRBV6-5
clone_size: .
d_call: TRBD1
cdr3_length: 14
j_call: TRBJ1-4
cdr3_nt: TGTGCCAGCAGGCGGACAGGGGGCCGTGAAAAACTGTTTTTT
cdr3_aa: CASRRTGGREKLFF

v_call: TRBV10-1
clone_size: many
d_call: TRBD1
cdr3_length: 18
j_call: TRBJ2-7
cdr3_nt: TGCGCCAGCAGTGGCGGACAGGGGGCCAAATCTTATTCCTACGAGCAGTACTTC
cdr3_aa: CASSGGQGAKSYSYEQYF

v_call: TRBV27
clone_size: .
d_call: TRBD2
cdr3_length: 17
j_call: TRBJ2-7
cdr3_nt: TGTGCCAGCAGTACCCGACTAGCGGGGGGGGTTTTCTACGAGCAGTACTTC
cdr3_aa: CASSTRLAGGVFYEQYF

v_call: TRBV2
clone_size: .
d_call: .
cdr3_length: 14
j_call: TRBJ1-4
cdr3_nt: TGTGCCAGCAGTGTAGAAGGGGGAGACGAAAAACTGTTTTTT
cdr3_aa: CASSVEGGDEKLFF

v_call: TRBV11-3
clone_size: .
d_call: .
cdr3_length: 13
j_call: TRBJ1-5
cdr3_nt: TGTGCCAGCAGTTCCCGACCGGGTCAGCCCCAGCATTTT
cdr3_aa: CASSSRPGQPQHF

v_call: TRBV4-2
clone_size: .
d_call: TRBD1
cdr3_length: 15
j_call: TRBJ2-5
cdr3_nt: TGTGCCAGCAGCCCCCGGGACACAGGGGAAGAGACCCAGTACTTC
cdr3_aa: CASSPRDTGEETQYF

v_call: TRBV7-6
clone_size: .
d_call: TRBD1
cdr3_length: 14
j_call: TRBJ1-1
cdr3_nt: TGTGCCAGCAGCTTAGTTACAGGGGAAACTGAAGCTTTCTTT
cdr3_aa: CASSLVTGETEAFF

v_call: TRBV7-9
clone_size: .
d_call: .
cdr3_length: 15
j_call: TRBJ1-1
cdr3_nt: TGTGCCAGCAGCCACCCCCCGGGAGGGGGGACTGAAGCTTTCTTT
cdr3_aa: CASSHPPGGGTEAFF

v_call: TRBV25-1
clone_size: .
d_call: TRBD2
cdr3_length: 18
j_call: TRBJ2-1
cdr3_nt: TGTGCCAGCAGTGAGAGGGGACTCGGGGGGGGGCCTGACAATGAGCAGTTCTTC
cdr3_aa: CASSERGLGGGPDNEQFF

v_call: TRBV10-1
clone_size: .
d_call: TRBD1
cdr3_length: 14
j_call: TRBJ1-6
cdr3_nt: TGCGCCAGCAGCCACAGGGGGGAGAATTCACCCCTCCACTTT
cdr3_aa: CASSHRGENSPLHF

v_call: TRBV4-1
clone_size: once
d_call: .
cdr3_length: 16
j_call: TRBJ1-5
cdr3_nt: TGCGCCAGCAGCCCGACCCTCGGGTCCCCAAATCAGCCCCAGCATTTT
cdr3_aa: CASSPTLGSPNQPQHF

v_call: TRBV6-5
clone_size: once
d_call: TRBD1
cdr3_length: 14
j_call: TRBJ1-2
cdr3_nt: TGTGCCAGCAGTACGGAACAGGGGGTTTATGGCTACACCTTC
cdr3_aa: CASSTEQGVYGYTF

v_call: TRBV6-5
clone_size: .
d_call: TRBD1
cdr3_length: 14
j_call: TRBJ1-6
cdr3_nt: TGTGCCAGCAGTTACCCAGGGGGCGATTCCCCCCTCCACTTT
cdr3_aa: CASSYPGGDSPLHF

v_call: TRBV2
clone_size: once
d_call: .
cdr3_length: 14
j_call: TRBJ1-5
cdr3_nt: TGTGCCAGCAGGCCTGGAACAGTAGGTCAGCCCCAGCATTTT
cdr3_aa: CASRPGTVGQPQHF

v_call: TRBV9
clone_size: .
d_call: .
cdr3_length: 14
j_call: TRBJ2-7
cdr3_nt: TGTGCCAGCAGCGTAGGACTGGACAGCTACGAGCAGTACTTC
cdr3_aa: CASSVGLDSYEQYF

v_call: TRBV19
clone_size: .
d_call: TRBD1
cdr3_length: 14
j_call: TRBJ2-7
cdr3_nt: TGTGCCAGTGGTGGACAGGGGGCATTGTACGAGCAGTACTTC
cdr3_aa: CASGGQGALYEQYF

v_call: TRBV5-4
clone_size: .
d_call: .
cdr3_length: 14
j_call: TRBJ1-4
cdr3_nt: TGTGCCAGCAGCCTCGCGCAGCGTCATGAAAAACTGTTTTTT
cdr3_aa: CASSLAQRHEKLFF

v_call: TRBV19
clone_size: .
d_call: .
cdr3_length: 13
j_call: TRBJ2-7
cdr3_nt: TGTGCCAGTAATCCCGGACAGCACGGTGAGCAGTACTTC
cdr3_aa: CASNPGQHGEQYF

v_call: TRBV9
clone_size: .
d_call: .
cdr3_length: 15
j_call: TRBJ1-3
cdr3_nt: TGTGCCAGCAGCGTGGACGGACAGACTGGAAACACCATATATTTT
cdr3_aa: CASSVDGQTGNTIYF